This passage covers 5 T cell receptor beta chains from one sample sequenced in a study of cytomegalovirus exposure and HLA in healthy donors. The study ran its PCR with 60 Vbeta and 13 Jbeta primers. The assay was immunoSEQ multiplex PCR, and TCRdb's table has in-frame clones only and misses some. This sample has 150,000 to 200,000 clones, with roughly 80% found just once. The source material was PBMCs. These receptors originate from a male donor in good health and CMV-seropositive.

The chain employs TRBV9 and TRBJ1-2; 9 bases are shared with TRBD1. V shed 4 bases, J shed 4 bases, and the junction held 5 bases outside the gene matches. The CDR3 has 14 amino acids. Looked up from germline, CDR1 is SGDLS and CDR2 is YYNGEE. CDR3 loop: CASSPGQGPYGYTF. The CDR3 DNA is TGTGCCAGCAGCCCGGGACAGGGACCCTATGGCTACACCTTC.

The V and J genes are TRBV10-3 and TRBJ2-1; 9 bases line up with TRBD2. Germline V gene lookup returns CDR1 ENHRY and CDR2 SYGVKD. The CDR3 sequence is 17 residues long. Trimming took 0 bases from V and 9 from J; bases not matched to a gene: 12. The DNA for the CDR3 is TGTGCCATCAGTGAGTCGATATCTCGCGGGAGGGAGGGTGAGCAGTTCTTC. Translating gives CAISESISRGREGEQFF.

This clone is a singleton in its sample. The chain joins TRBV28 to TRBJ1-5, with 11 bases that match TRBD1. Per the germline V gene, CDR1 is MDHEN and CDR2 is SYDVKM. The CDR3 spans 16 residues. V lost 6 bases and J lost 5; bases outside the gene matches: 9. The CDR3 DNA is TGTGCCAGCAGCTATGGGACAGGGGGATTTCATCAGCCCCAGCATTTT. Its translation: CASSYGTGGFHQPQHF. The full variable domain, rest sourced from reference TRBV28 and TRBJ1-5, is DVKVTQSSRYLVKRTGEKVFLECVQDMDHENMFWYRQDPGLGLRLIYFSYDVKMKEKGDIPEGYSVSREKKERFSLILESASTNQTSMYLCASSYGTGGFHQPQHFGDGTRLSIL.

The V gene is TRBV7-6, the J gene TRBJ2-1; the D gene is possibly TRBD2 (5 bases). Per germline, CDR1 SGHVS and CDR2 FNYEAQ. The CDR3 length is 13 residues. V lost 6 bases, J lost 9 bases, and 15 bases lay in between. DNA of the CDR3: TGTGCCAGCAGTTCCCTGTCGGGAACTGAGCAGTTCTTC. It yields the protein CASSSLSGTEQFF. Drawing the rest from reference TRBV7-6 and TRBJ2-1, the complete variable domain is GAGVSQSPRYKVTKRGQDVALRCDPISGHVSLYWYRQALGQGPEFLTYFNYEAQQDKSGLPNDRFSAERPEGSISTLTIQRTEQRDSAMYRCASSSLSGTEQFFGPGTRLTVL.

This chain uses TRBV9 with TRBJ2-1; 9 bases map to TRBD2. Germline CDR1 reads SGDLS; CDR2 reads YYNGEE. The CDR3 contains 16 residues. V lost 3 bases and J lost 3; bases outside the gene matches: 7. The CDR3 loop is CASSDQLAGSYNEQFF. The CDR3 nucleotides are TGTGCCAGCAGCGACCAACTAGCGGGTAGCTACAATGAGCAGTTCTTC.